The 30 T cell receptor beta chains below come from one sample, sequenced in a study of T cell responses to AZD1222 COVID-19 vaccine. TCRdb keeps only in-frame clones here, not all; method: immunoSEQ multiplex PCR. The table has around 180,000 clones, around 88% seen once. Sequencing was performed on peripheral blood, taken on day 0 of AZD1222 vaccination. These receptors were obtained from an adult in good health.

This rearrangement joins TRBV7-9 to TRBJ2-3; 10 nucleotides agree with TRBD1. There are 15 residues in the CDR3. Per the germline V gene, CDR1 is SEHNR and CDR2 is FQNEAQ (reference sequence). The V segment lost 4 bases and the J segment 3 bases; nucleotides outside the gene matches: 4. The CDR3 nucleotides read TGTGCCAGCAGCTCGGGACAGGGGAAAACAGATACGCAGTATTTT. Protein product: CASSSGQGKTDTQYF.

The chain joins TRBV27 to TRBJ2-7, with D tentatively TRBD1 or TRBD2 (7 bases each). CDR1 and CDR2 (germline): MNHEY, SMNVEV (reference sequence). The CDR3 runs to 17 residues. V lost 3 bases, J lost 0 bases, and 18 bases lay in between. The CDR3 sequence: CASSFYGEGASSYEQYF. For the CDR3, the DNA is TGTGCCAGCAGTTTCTACGGGGAGGGGGCGAGCTCCTACGAGCAGTACTTC.

The rearrangement links TRBV6-4 to TRBJ2-1; 16 bases align to TRBD2. V was clipped by 2 bases and J by 0 bases; unmatched bases: 7. Germline V gene lookup returns CDR1 MRHNA and CDR2 SNTAGT. The CDR3 is made up of 20 amino acids. The CDR3 nucleotides read TGTGCCAGCAGTGACCCGGGACTAGCGGGAGGGGTCTACTCCTACAATGAGCAGTTCTTC. Translated: CASSDPGLAGGVYSYNEQFF.

This chain joins TRBV27 and TRBJ1-1; perhaps TRBD1 as D (5 bases). Germline CDR1 and CDR2: MNHEY and SMNVEV (reference sequence). This CDR3 is 14 amino acids long. V lost 6 bases and J 3 bases, leaving 14 bases between the germline ends. The CDR3 sequence is CASRGWGEDTEAFF. CDR3 DNA sequence: TGTGCCAGCAGGGGGTGGGGGGAGGACACTGAAGCTTTCTTT.

The V and J genes are TRBV7-9 and TRBJ2-5; possible D gene TRBD2, 6 bases. The V gene's germline CDR1 is SEHNR and CDR2 FQNEAQ (reference sequence). This CDR3 has 14 amino acids. V dropped 4 bases and J dropped 5 bases, with 14 bases sitting between them. In nucleotides, the CDR3 is TGTGCCAGCAGCTCGACGGAGGAGGGGGAGACCCAGTACTTC. Protein sequence: CASSSTEEGETQYF.

Details on this clone: One end of the junction fails to match germline, which may point to a read error. This chain joins TRBV6-5 and TRBJ2-2, with 11 bases identical to TRBD2. The CDR3 is made up of 14 amino acids. Germline assignment: CDR1 MNHEY and CDR2 SVGAGI. CDR3 sequence reads: CAGTSGLKTGELFF. In nucleotides, the CDR3 is TGCGCAGGGACTAGCGGTTTAAAGACCGGGGAGCTGTTTTTT.

The rearrangement uses TRBV18 and TRBJ2-1; 13 bases agree with TRBD2. The CDR3 contains 17 residues. CDR1 is KGHSH and CDR2 is LQKENI in the germline V gene. V lost 9 bases, J lost 2 bases, and 10 bases stayed unmatched. CDR3 loop: CASYYRTSGGPYNEQFF. The CDR3 DNA reads TGTGCCAGTTACTACCGGACTAGCGGGGGCCCCTACAATGAGCAGTTCTTC. The full variable domain, in which reference TRBV18 and TRBJ2-1 provide the parts outside the CDR3, is NAGVMQNPRHLVRRRGQEARLRCSPMKGHSHVYWYRQLPEEGLKFMVYLQKENIIDESGMPKERFSAEFPKEGPSILRIQQVVRGDSAAYFCASYYRTSGGPYNEQFFGPGTRLTVL.

The chain recombines TRBV15 with TRBJ2-5; 9 bases fit TRBD2. Germline CDR1 is LNHNV and CDR2 is YYDKDF (reference sequence). The CDR3 consists of 14 residues. V lost 3 bases, J lost 4 bases, and 3 bases stayed unmatched. The CDR3 loop is CATSSRGGAETQYF. CDR3 in DNA: TGTGCCACCAGCAGCCGCGGGGGGGCAGAGACCCAGTACTTC.

The V and J genes are TRBV28 and TRBJ2-1; tentative D call: TRBD2 (6 bases). CDR1 and CDR2 from the germline V gene are MDHEN and SYDVKM. This CDR3 spans 16 amino acids. Trimming shortened V by 7 bases and J by 3 bases, and 19 bases separated the two germline ends. The CDR3 loop is CASIKTRSAYYNEQFF. Written as DNA, the CDR3 is TGTGCCAGCATCAAGACTAGGAGCGCCTACTACAATGAGCAGTTCTTC.

This chain uses TRBV6-2 or TRBV6-3 with TRBJ2-7; D unclear. CDR1 is MNHEY and CDR2 is SVGEGT in the germline V gene. The CDR3 length is 13 residues. V was cut by 1 base and J by 7 bases, with 11 bases left in between. CDR3 amino acids: CASSYYPVEEQYF. The CDR3 DNA reads TGTGCCAGCAGTTACTACCCGGTGGAGGAGCAGTACTTC.

The V call is TRBV25-1, the J call TRBJ2-7; 7 positions match TRBD1. This CDR3 has 15 amino acids. Trimming at V came to 3 bases and at J to 2 bases, leaving 7 bases not matched to a gene. CDR1 and CDR2 (germline): MGHDK, SYGVNS. The CDR3 loop is CASSDPKDRAYEQYF. Written as DNA, the CDR3 is TGTGCCAGCAGTGATCCTAAAGACAGGGCCTACGAGCAGTACTTC.

The J gene is TRBJ1-1, the V gene TRBV5-5, with 7 bases identical to TRBD1. J was trimmed by 2 bases and V by 4 bases; bases with no gene match: 5. Germline-derived CDR1 and CDR2 are SGHKS and YYEKEE (reference sequence). The CDR3 contains 14 residues. The chain's CDR3 is CASSQRDRNTEAFF. CDR3 nucleotides: TGTGCCAGCAGCCAGCGGGACAGAAACACTGAAGCTTTCTTT. Based on the CDR3 plus reference TRBV5-5 and TRBJ1-1, the full variable domain is DAGVTQSPTHLIKTRGQQVTLRCSPISGHKSVSWYQQVLGQGPQFIFQYYEKEERGRGNFPDRFSARQFPNYSSELNVNALLLGDSALYLCASSQRDRNTEAFFGQGTRLTVV.

The chain uses TRBV9 and TRBJ1-2; 7 bases map to TRBD1. This CDR3 has 13 amino acids. Germline CDR1 is SGDLS and CDR2 is YYNGEE. V dropped 3 bases and J dropped 4; count of bases not matched to a gene: 3. CDR3 amino acids: CASSEQGPYGYTF. For the CDR3, the DNA is TGTGCCAGCAGCGAACAGGGGCCCTATGGCTACACCTTC. Full variable domain (outside the CDR3, taken from reference TRBV9 and TRBJ1-2): DSGVTQTPKHLITATGQRVTLRCSPRSGDLSVYWYQQSLDQGLQFLIQYYNGEERAKGNILERFSAQQFPDLHSELNLSSLELGDSALYFCASSEQGPYGYTFGSGTRLTVV.

The V gene is TRBV19, the J gene TRBJ1-1; possible D gene TRBD1, 5 bases. Between the trimmed V and J ends, which lost 7 bases and 1 base, there was a span of 19 bases. The V gene's germline CDR1 is LNHDA and CDR2 SQIVND (reference sequence). The CDR3 has 16 residues. CDR3 loop: CASKDVGATSNTEAFF. Here the CDR3 DNA reads TGTGCCAGTAAGGACGTTGGGGCAACATCGAACACTGAAGCTTTCTTT.

The rearrangement uses TRBV10-2 and TRBJ1-5; D is unresolved. The CDR3 runs to 17 residues. V lost 6 bases and J lost 2, with 20 bases in between. Germline CDR1 and CDR2: WSHSY and SAAADI. The CDR3 DNA follows: TGCGCCAGCAGCTGGACGCCCGGGCGTGGAGGCAATCAGCCCCAGCATTTT. Protein: CASSWTPGRGGNQPQHF.

This chain connects TRBV20-1 to TRBJ2-7; D is unresolved. CDR1 DFQATT and CDR2 SNEGSKA come from the germline V gene (reference sequence). The CDR3 loop spans 13 amino acids. Trimming shortened V by 3 bases and J by 3 bases, and 12 bases separated the two germline ends. The CDR3 protein is CSASEGINYEQYF. The CDR3 bases are TGCAGTGCTAGTGAAGGGATCAACTACGAGCAGTACTTC.

This rearrangement joins TRBV6-4 to TRBJ1-4, with 10 positions matching TRBD1. Losses at the gene ends were 3 bases for V and 0 bases for J; bases not matched to a gene: 4. This CDR3 has 17 amino acids. CDR1 and CDR2 from the germline V gene are MRHNA and SNTAGT. This CDR3 reads CASSEDRGSATNEKLFF. CDR3 coding DNA: TGTGCCAGCAGTGAGGACAGGGGGTCAGCAACTAATGAAAAACTGTTTTTT.

This clone came up once. The rearrangement joins TRBV30 to TRBJ1-5, with D unclear. This CDR3 region has 14 residues. Germline loops: CDR1 GTSNPN, CDR2 SVGIG (reference sequence). The V end was cut by 3 bases, the J end by 0 bases, with 9 bases between. The CDR3 here is CAWRYKLSNQPQHF. CDR3 DNA sequence: TGTGCCTGGAGGTACAAACTTAGCAATCAGCCCCAGCATTTT.

This clone appeared once. The chain has TRBV19 and TRBJ2-7, with D maybe TRBD1 (6 bases). Trimming took off 8 bases at V and 0 bases at J, with 14 bases between the two ends. The germline V gene encodes CDR1 LNHDA and CDR2 SQIVND (reference sequence). This CDR3 spans 14 amino acids. CDR3 loop: CASADRHASYEQYF. Here the CDR3 DNA reads TGTGCCAGTGCAGACAGGCACGCCTCCTACGAGCAGTACTTC.

V and J are TRBV18 and TRBJ2-6, with TRBD1 matching 7 bases. Trimming took 4 bases from V and 4 from J; bases not matched to a gene: 13. CDR3 length equals 18 residues. Germline V lookup: CDR1 KGHSH, CDR2 LQKENI. This CDR3 is CASSLRQGPRAGANVLTF. Written as DNA, the CDR3 is TGTGCCAGCTCACTCCGACAGGGTCCACGGGCGGGGGCCAACGTCCTGACTTTC.

The CDR3 sequence: CSANDPRVGQGMKRYEQYF. CDR3 DNA: TGCAGTGCTAATGATCCCAGGGTCGGACAGGGGATGAAAAGGTACGAGCAGTACTTC. The rearrangement links TRBV20-1 to TRBJ2-7; 9 bases map to TRBD1. After removal of 4 bases from V and 4 bases from J, the junction contained 23 bases not matched to a gene. Germline V gene lookup returns CDR1 DFQATT and CDR2 SNEGSKA (reference sequence). The CDR3 consists of 19 residues.

The rearrangement uses TRBV11-3 and TRBJ2-5; 7 bases are shared with TRBD1. CDR3 length: 15 residues. Germline loops: CDR1 SGHNT, CDR2 YENEEA. V was pared by 5 bases and J by 2 bases, with 8 bases of the junction left unmatched. This chain's CDR3 is CASSQTGQRQETQYF. Here the CDR3 DNA reads TGTGCCAGCAGCCAGACAGGGCAGAGGCAAGAGACCCAGTACTTC.

V gene TRBV28 combines with J gene TRBJ2-3, with D maybe TRBD2 (6 bases). The germline V and J ends were trimmed by 4 bases and 2 bases, with 10 bases remaining between them. The CDR3 length is 14 residues. Germline CDR1 and CDR2: MDHEN and SYDVKM. CDR3 nucleotides: TGTGCCAGCAGTTCAGCGGGCCACACAGATACGCAGTATTTT. Its translation is CASSSAGHTDTQYF.

The V call is TRBV19, the J call TRBJ1-5; D is ambiguous. Germline values: CDR1 LNHDA, CDR2 SQIVND (reference sequence). V was trimmed by 5 bases and J by 0 bases, leaving 11 bases between them. The CDR3 totals 15 residues. The CDR3 nucleotides are TGTGCCAGTAGTTCGACACCGTATAGCAATCAGCCCCAGCATTTT. Protein sequence: CASSSTPYSNQPQHF.

The CDR3 here is CASSLESGGFYEQYF. CDR3 coding DNA: TGTGCCAGCAGCTTAGAGTCCGGGGGCTTCTACGAGCAGTACTTC. The chain recombines TRBV11-2 with TRBJ2-7; D is perhaps TRBD1 or TRBD2 (6 bases each). The ends were cut back, 0 bases at V and 3 bases at J, with 12 bases in the middle. Germline CDR1 is SGHAT and CDR2 is FQNNGV. The CDR3 sequence is 15 residues long.

The genes are TRBV27 and TRBJ1-2, with D perhaps TRBD1 (5 bases). The CDR3 is made up of 13 amino acids. CDR1 is MNHEY, CDR2 SMNVEV, per germline (reference sequence). The germline V and J ends were trimmed by 4 bases and 5 bases, with 11 bases remaining between them. CDR3 in amino acids: CASSSGHLYGYTF. The CDR3 bases are TGTGCCAGCAGTTCCGGACACCTGTATGGCTACACCTTC.

This clone has just one count. The chain has TRBV10-3 and TRBJ2-7; 10 nucleotides align to TRBD1. Trimming took 8 bases from V and 3 from J; bases not matched to a gene: 4. This CDR3 is built from 13 residues. Germline lookup yields CDR1 ENHRY and CDR2 SYGVKD. This CDR3 reads CAIAGQGFYEQYF. DNA of the CDR3: TGTGCCATCGCGGGACAGGGGTTCTACGAGCAGTACTTC.

This clone came up many times. The chain carries TRBV5-1 and TRBJ1-1; TRBD1 is a possible D gene (6 bases). CDR3 length equals 14 residues. CDR1 is SGHRS and CDR2 is YFSETQ in the germline V gene. Trimming removed 4 bases from V and 4 bases from J, with 14 bases in between. This CDR3 is CASSRDIGTTEAFF. DNA for the CDR3: TGCGCCAGCAGCCGGGACATCGGTACCACTGAAGCTTTCTTT.

The chain carries TRBV7-2 and TRBJ1-4, with a tentative D call TRBD1 (6 bases). Germline V gene lookup returns CDR1 SGHTA and CDR2 FQGNSA. The CDR3 length is 16 residues. V was shortened by 5 bases and J by 4 bases, with 17 bases between the two germline ends. CDR3: CASSLFSGGLNEKLFF. The CDR3 region has the DNA TGTGCCAGCAGCCTCTTTAGCGGGGGCCTTAATGAAAAACTGTTTTTT.

The chain couples TRBV7-9 to TRBJ1-5, with 7 positions matching TRBD1. V was pared by 4 bases and J by 16 bases, with 13 bases of the junction left unmatched. Germline loops: CDR1 SEHNR, CDR2 FQNEAQ (reference sequence). CDR3 size: 13 residues. The CDR3 coding sequence is TGTGCCAGCAGCTCAGAGGAGGGGGCCCCCTCACATTTT. Protein product: CASSSEEGAPSHF.